This TCR beta chain was recorded in a study of blood T cell repertoires in COVID-19. Background on the study: Samples of COVID-19 (acute and convalescent) were obtained from the United States, Italy and Spain.

V was pared by 6 bases and J by 3 bases, with 10 bases of the junction left unmatched. The CDR3 sequence is 15 residues long. Germline V gene data show CDR1 as MNHEY and CDR2 as SVGAGI. TCRdb keeps only in-frame clones here, not all; method: immunoSEQ multiplex PCR. The sample carries roughly 90,000 clones, 65% to 90% recorded once. Sequencing was done on a sample of peripheral blood. The rearrangement joins TRBV6-5 to TRBJ2-7; 8 positions match TRBD2. This sequence originates from a woman older than 75 with active or convalescent COVID-19. CDR3 region: CASRVQAGDLYEQYF. The DNA for the CDR3 is TGTGCCAGCAGGGTACAAGCGGGAGACCTCTACGAGCAGTACTTC.